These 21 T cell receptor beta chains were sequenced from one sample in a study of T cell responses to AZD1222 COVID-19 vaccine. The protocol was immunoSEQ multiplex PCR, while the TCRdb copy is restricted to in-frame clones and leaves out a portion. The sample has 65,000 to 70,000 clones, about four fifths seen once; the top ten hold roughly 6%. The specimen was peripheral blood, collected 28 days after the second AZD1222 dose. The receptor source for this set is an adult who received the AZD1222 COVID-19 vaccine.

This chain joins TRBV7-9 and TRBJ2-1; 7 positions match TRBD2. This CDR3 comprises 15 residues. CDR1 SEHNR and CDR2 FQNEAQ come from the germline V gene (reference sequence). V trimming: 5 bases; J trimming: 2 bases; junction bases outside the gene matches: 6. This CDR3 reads CASSPTRGAYNEQFF. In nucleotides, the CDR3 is TGTGCCAGCAGCCCTACTCGGGGGGCCTACAATGAGCAGTTCTTC.

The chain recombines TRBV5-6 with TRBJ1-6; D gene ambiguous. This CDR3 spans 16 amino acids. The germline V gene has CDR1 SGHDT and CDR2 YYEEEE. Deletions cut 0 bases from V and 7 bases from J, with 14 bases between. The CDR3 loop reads CASSLGPHPENSPLHF. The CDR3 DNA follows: TGTGCCAGCAGCTTGGGGCCCCATCCGGAGAATTCACCCCTCCACTTT.

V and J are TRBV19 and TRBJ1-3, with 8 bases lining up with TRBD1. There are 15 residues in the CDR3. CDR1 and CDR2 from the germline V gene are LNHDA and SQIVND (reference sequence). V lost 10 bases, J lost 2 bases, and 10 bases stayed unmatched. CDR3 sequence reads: CATQSDRAAGNTIYF. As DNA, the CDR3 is TGTGCCACCCAGTCGGACAGGGCGGCTGGAAACACCATATATTTT.

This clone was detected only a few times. The DNA of the CDR3 is TGTGCCAGCAGTGAAACTAGCGGGGGGCAAGAGACCCAGTACTTC. Translated, it gives CASSETSGGQETQYF. The V call is TRBV6-1, the J call TRBJ2-5; TRBD2 agrees at 12 bases. The ends lost 2 bases at V and 2 bases at J; junction bases unmatched: 0. The CDR3 runs 15 residues. Per germline, CDR1 MNHNS and CDR2 SASEGT.

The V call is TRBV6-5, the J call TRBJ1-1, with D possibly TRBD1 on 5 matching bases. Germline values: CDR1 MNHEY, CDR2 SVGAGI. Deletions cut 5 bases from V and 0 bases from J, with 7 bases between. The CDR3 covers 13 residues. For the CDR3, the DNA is TGTGCCAGCAGTAGGGACCTGAACACTGAAGCTTTCTTT. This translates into CASSRDLNTEAFF.

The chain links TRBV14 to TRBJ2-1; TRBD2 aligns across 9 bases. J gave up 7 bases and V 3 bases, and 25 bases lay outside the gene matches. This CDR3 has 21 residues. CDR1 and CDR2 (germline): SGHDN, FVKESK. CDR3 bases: TGTGCCAGCAGCCACTTCGAGGATGTCGAAGTTGGGCGGGGGGGGTGGAATGAGCAGTTCTTC. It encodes CASSHFEDVEVGRGGWNEQFF.

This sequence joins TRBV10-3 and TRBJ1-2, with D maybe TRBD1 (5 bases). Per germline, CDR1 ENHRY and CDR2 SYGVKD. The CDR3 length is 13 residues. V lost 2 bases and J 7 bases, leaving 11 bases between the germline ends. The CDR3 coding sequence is TGTGCCATCAGTGAGGCTGGCGACAGTGGCTACACCTTC. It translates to CAISEAGDSGYTF.

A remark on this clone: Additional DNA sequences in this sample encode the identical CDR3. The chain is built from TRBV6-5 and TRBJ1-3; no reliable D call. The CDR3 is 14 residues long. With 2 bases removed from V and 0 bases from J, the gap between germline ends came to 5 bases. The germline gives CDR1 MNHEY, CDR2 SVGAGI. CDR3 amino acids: CASSYGDSGNTIYF. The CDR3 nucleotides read TGTGCCAGCAGTTACGGGGACTCTGGAAACACCATATATTTT.

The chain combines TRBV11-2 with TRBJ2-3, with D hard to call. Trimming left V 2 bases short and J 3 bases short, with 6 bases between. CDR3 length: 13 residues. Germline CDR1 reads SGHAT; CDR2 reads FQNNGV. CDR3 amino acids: CASSLSRTDTQYF. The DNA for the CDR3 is TGTGCCAGCAGCTTATCCAGGACAGATACGCAGTATTTT.

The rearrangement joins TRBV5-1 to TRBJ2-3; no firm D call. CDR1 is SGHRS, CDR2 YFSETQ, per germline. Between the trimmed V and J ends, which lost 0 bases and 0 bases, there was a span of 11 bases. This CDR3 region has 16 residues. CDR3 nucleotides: TGCGCCAGCAGCTTGGCCAGAGCCACTAGCACAGATACGCAGTATTTT. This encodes CASSLARATSTDTQYF. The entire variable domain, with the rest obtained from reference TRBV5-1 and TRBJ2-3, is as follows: KAGVTQTPRYLIKTRGQQVTLSCSPISGHRSVSWYQQTPGQGLQFLFEYFSETQRNKGNFPGRFSGRQFSNSRSEMNVSTLELGDSALYLCASSLARATSTDTQYFGPGTRLTVL.

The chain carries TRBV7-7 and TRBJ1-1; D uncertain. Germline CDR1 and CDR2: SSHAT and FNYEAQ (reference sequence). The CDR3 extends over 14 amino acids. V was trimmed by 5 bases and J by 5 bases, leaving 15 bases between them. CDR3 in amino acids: CASSPLGRGTEAFF. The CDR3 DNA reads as TGTGCCAGCAGCCCCTTAGGGAGAGGTACTGAAGCTTTCTTT. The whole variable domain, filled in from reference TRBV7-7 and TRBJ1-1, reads GAGVSQSPRYKVTKRGQDVTLRCDPISSHATLYWYQQALGQGPEFLTYFNYEAQPDKSGLPSDRFSAERPEGSISTLTIQRTEQRDSAMYRCASSPLGRGTEAFFGQGTRLTVV.

The CDR3 DNA is TGCGCCAGCAGCTTGGAAGGGGGCTTCTCCGAGCAGTACTTC. This gives the protein CASSLEGGFSEQYF. The chain carries TRBV5-1 and TRBJ2-7; TRBD1 aligns across 7 bases. The junction had 6 bases not matched to a gene; V was cut back by 0 bases and J by 6 bases. The germline gives CDR1 SGHRS, CDR2 YFSETQ. The CDR3 has 14 amino acids.

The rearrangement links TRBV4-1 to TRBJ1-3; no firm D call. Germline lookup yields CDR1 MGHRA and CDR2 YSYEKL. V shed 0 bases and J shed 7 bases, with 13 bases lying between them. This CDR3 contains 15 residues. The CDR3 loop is CASSQDGVAGNTIYF. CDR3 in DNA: TGCGCCAGCAGCCAAGACGGGGTTGCGGGGAACACCATATATTTT.

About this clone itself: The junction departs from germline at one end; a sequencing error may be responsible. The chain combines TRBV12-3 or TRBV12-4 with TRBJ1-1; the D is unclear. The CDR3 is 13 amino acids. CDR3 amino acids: CASRMSVNAEAFF. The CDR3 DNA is TGTGCCAGCAGGATGAGCGTGAACGCTGAAGCTTTCTTT.

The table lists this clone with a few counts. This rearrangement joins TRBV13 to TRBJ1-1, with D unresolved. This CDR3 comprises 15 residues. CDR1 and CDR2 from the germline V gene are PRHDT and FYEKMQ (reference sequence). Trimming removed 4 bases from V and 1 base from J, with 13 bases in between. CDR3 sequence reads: CASSSHRTANTEAFF. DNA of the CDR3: TGTGCCAGCAGCTCCCACCGGACGGCGAACACTGAAGCTTTCTTT.

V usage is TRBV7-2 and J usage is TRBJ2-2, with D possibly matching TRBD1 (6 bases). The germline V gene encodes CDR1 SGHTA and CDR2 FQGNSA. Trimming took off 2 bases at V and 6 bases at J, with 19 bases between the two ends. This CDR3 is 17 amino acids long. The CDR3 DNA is TGTGCCAGCAGCTTAATTGGACAGACCTTTGGGCCCGGGGAGCTGTTTTTT. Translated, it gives CASSLIGQTFGPGELFF.

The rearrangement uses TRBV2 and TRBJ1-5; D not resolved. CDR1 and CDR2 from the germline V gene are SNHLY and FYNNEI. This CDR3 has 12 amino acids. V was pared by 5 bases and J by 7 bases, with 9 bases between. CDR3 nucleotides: TGTGCCAGCAGTAGGGAACAACAGCCCCAGCATTTT. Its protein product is CASSREQQPQHF.

This CDR3 is CASSLRMTGEQFF. The CDR3 region has the DNA TGTGCCAGCAGCCTTAGAATGACAGGTGAGCAGTTCTTC. The chain combines TRBV7-2 with TRBJ2-1; maybe TRBD1 (6 bases). Per germline, CDR1 SGHTA and CDR2 FQGNSA. The V gene lost 5 bases and the J gene lost 9 bases, with 14 bases spanning the gap. The CDR3 covers 13 residues.

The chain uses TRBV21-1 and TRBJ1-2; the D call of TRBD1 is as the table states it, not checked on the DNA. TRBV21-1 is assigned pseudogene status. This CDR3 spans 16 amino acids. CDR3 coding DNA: TGTGCCAGTCCCCCAGAGGGACAGGGGGGACACTATGGCTACACCTTC. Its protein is CASPPEGQGGHYGYTF.

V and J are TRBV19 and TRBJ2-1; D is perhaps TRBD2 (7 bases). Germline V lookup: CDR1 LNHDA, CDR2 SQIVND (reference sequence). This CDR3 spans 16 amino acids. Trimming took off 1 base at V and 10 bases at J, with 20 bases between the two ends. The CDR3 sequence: CASSIGGGGPLGEQFF. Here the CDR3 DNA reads TGTGCCAGTAGTATAGGGGGCGGGGGCCCCTTAGGGGAGCAGTTCTTC.

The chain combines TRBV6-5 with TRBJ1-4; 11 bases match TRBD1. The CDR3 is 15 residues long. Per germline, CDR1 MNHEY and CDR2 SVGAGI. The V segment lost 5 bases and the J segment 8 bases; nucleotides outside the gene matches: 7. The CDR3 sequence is CASSPTGQGGEKLFF. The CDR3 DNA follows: TGTGCCAGCAGTCCGACGGGACAGGGGGGGGAAAAACTGTTTTTT.